The 26 T cell receptor beta chains reported below all come from one sample, sequenced in a study of a mutant IDH1 vaccine in newly diagnosed glioma. TCRdb's copy holds only in-frame clones and misses some; the assay was immunoSEQ multiplex PCR. The table lists tens of thousands of clones, 80% to 85% of them singletons. The time point is: week 23, last vaccination. Doses of 300 ug of mutant IDH1 20-mer peptide were given with topical imiquimod. For these receptors, no antigen is known. The sample in question was PBMCs, obtained from a glioma patient whose treatment included an IDH1 peptide vaccine. These receptor sequences come from a woman aged 40 to 50 with glioma. Some clones in this sample may be carry-over from other donors' samples.

The chain has TRBV9 and TRBJ2-2; 9 bases align to TRBD1. Looked up from germline, CDR1 is SGDLS and CDR2 is YYNGEE. The CDR3 totals 17 residues. V lost 0 bases and J lost 5; bases outside the gene matches: 8. CDR3 amino acids: CASSVAPGTGITGELFF. The CDR3 nucleotides read TGTGCCAGCAGCGTAGCTCCAGGGACAGGGATTACCGGGGAGCTGTTTTTT.

The genes are TRBV7-2 and TRBJ2-2; the match to TRBD1 covers 9 bases. Germline V gives CDR1 SGHTA, CDR2 FQGNSA. Trimming at V came to 6 bases and at J to 6 bases, leaving 8 bases not matched to a gene. The CDR3 loop spans 15 amino acids. In DNA form, the CDR3 reads TGTGCCAGCAGGTCCGGGACAGGGAAATCCGGGGAGCTGTTTTTT. Its translation is CASRSGTGKSGELFF.

The V gene is TRBV29-1, the J gene TRBJ1-5, with 8 nucleotides matching TRBD1. With V trimmed by 4 bases and J by 1 base, 0 bases remained unmatched. This CDR3 region has 13 residues. CDR1 is SQVTM, CDR2 ANQGSEA, per germline. In DNA, the CDR3 is TGCAGCGTTGGACAGGGGAGCAATCAGCCCCAGCATTTT. Translation gives CSVGQGSNQPQHF. Complete variable domain (other parts from reference TRBV29-1 and TRBJ1-5): SAVISQKPSRDICQRGTSLTIQCQVDSQVTMMFWYRQQPGQSLTLIATANQGSEATYESGFVIDKFPISRPNLTFSTLTVSNMSPEDSSIYLCSVGQGSNQPQHFGDGTRLSIL.

CDR3 residues: CASSSRGRAGYGYTF. For the CDR3, the DNA is TGTGCCAGCAGTTCCCGGGGGAGGGCGGGCTATGGCTACACCTTC. This chain uses TRBV6-5 with TRBJ1-2; tentative D call: TRBD1 (5 bases). Trimming cost V 4 bases and J 4 bases, with 16 bases left between them. This CDR3 contains 15 residues. Germline assignment: CDR1 MNHEY and CDR2 SVGAGI.

By proportion, this clone is medium-sized (0.01 to 0.1%). This chain uses TRBV30 with TRBJ1-5, with 7 bases fitting TRBD1. Per germline, CDR1 GTSNPN and CDR2 SVGIG (reference sequence). The CDR3 has 15 residues. Trimming at V came to 2 bases and at J to 0 bases, leaving 4 bases not matched to a gene. The CDR3 nucleotides are TGTGCCTGGAGTACAGGGACAGATAGCAATCAGCCCCAGCATTTT. It translates to CAWSTGTDSNQPQHF.

J is TRBJ1-5 and V is TRBV5-5, with D unclear. Germline CDR1 SGHKS, CDR2 YYEKEE (reference sequence). The CDR3 has 14 amino acids. Trimming removed 4 bases from V and 3 bases from J, with 11 bases in between. CDR3 protein: CASSPRLTNQPQHF. DNA of the CDR3: TGTGCCAGCAGCCCTCGACTAACCAATCAGCCCCAGCATTTT.

The gene calls are TRBV13 and TRBJ2-1; tentative D call: TRBD2 (6 bases). Germline CDR1 reads PRHDT; CDR2 reads FYEKMQ (reference sequence). The germline V and J ends were trimmed by 4 bases and 2 bases, with 15 bases remaining between them. The CDR3 totals 16 residues. CDR3 protein: CASSSEGSSAYNEQFF. The CDR3 bases are TGTGCCAGCAGCTCCGAGGGGTCTAGCGCCTACAATGAGCAGTTCTTC.

The chain recombines TRBV27 with TRBJ1-6, with 7 bases matching TRBD1. From germline, CDR1 is MNHEY and CDR2 SMNVEV (reference sequence). V trimming: 3 bases; J trimming: 8 bases; junction bases outside the gene matches: 7. CDR3 length equals 15 residues. The CDR3 DNA follows: TGTGCCAGCAGTTTGTGGGGACAGTGGGATTCACCCCTCCACTTT. Protein: CASSLWGQWDSPLHF.

This chain joins TRBV23-1 and TRBJ1-5, with a weak D call TRBD1 (5 bases). TRBV23-1 is an ORF; its function is uncertain. Trimming cost V 4 bases and J 0 bases, with 7 bases left between them. This CDR3 region has 14 residues. This chain's CDR3 is CASSPQGSNQPQHF. CDR3 in DNA: TGCGCCAGCAGTCCCCAGGGTAGCAATCAGCCCCAGCATTTT.

The chain joins TRBV5-1 to TRBJ1-1; 8 bases line up with TRBD1. In germline, CDR1 is SGHRS, CDR2 YFSETQ. There are 14 residues in the CDR3. Germline trimming cut 6 bases from V and 5 bases from J; bases unmatched to any gene: 9. The CDR3 here is CASTTGVEWTEAFF. In nucleotides, the CDR3 is TGCGCCAGCACGACAGGGGTAGAATGGACTGAAGCTTTCTTT.

This sequence joins TRBV6-5 and TRBJ1-1, with TRBD1 as a possible D gene (5 bases). This CDR3 region has 14 residues. CDR1 MNHEY and CDR2 SVGAGI come from the germline V gene. Trimming stripped 5 bases from V and 6 bases from J, with 16 bases between. The CDR3 region has the DNA TGTGCCAGCAGTCATCAGGGCCTAGTAGCTGAAGCTTTCTTT. It is translated as CASSHQGLVAEAFF.

This clone turned up a few times. This chain links TRBV5-4 with TRBJ1-4; no clear D. Germline loops: CDR1 SGHNT, CDR2 YYREEE (reference sequence). Trimming shortened V by 0 bases and J by 8 bases, and 8 bases separated the two germline ends. The CDR3 is 13 residues long. CDR3 loop: CASSLDSREKLFF. CDR3 in DNA: TGTGCCAGCAGCTTGGACAGTCGGGAAAAACTGTTTTTT.

The chain couples TRBV7-9 to TRBJ1-6; TRBD1 is a possible D gene (5 bases). Germline V gene data show CDR1 as SEHNR and CDR2 as FQNEAQ (reference sequence). The V and J ends lost 2 bases and 16 bases respectively, with 15 bases between them. The CDR3 spans 13 residues. DNA for the CDR3: TGTGCCAGCAGCTTAATTAGGGGCCGGTATCTCCACTTT. This translates into CASSLIRGRYLHF.

The V and J genes are TRBV11-2 and TRBJ2-3; D tentatively reads TRBD1 or TRBD2 (6 bases each). The V gene's germline CDR1 is SGHAT and CDR2 FQNNGV. V was clipped by 5 bases and J by 6 bases, with 18 bases between them. The CDR3 covers 15 residues. The CDR3 is CASSPRTGGGDTQYF. DNA for the CDR3: TGTGCCAGCAGCCCACGGACCGGGGGCGGGGATACGCAGTATTTT.

The chain combines TRBV6-1 with TRBJ1-1; the D gene is possibly TRBD1 (5 bases). Germline V lookup: CDR1 MNHNS, CDR2 SASEGT. V was pared by 2 bases and J by 5 bases, with 15 bases between. The CDR3 contains 15 residues. The DNA of the CDR3 is TGTGCCAGCAGTGAAATGTCTAGGGGCCGGACTGAAGCTTTCTTT. It yields the protein CASSEMSRGRTEAFF.

This clone was counted only a few times. The rearrangement joins TRBV4-3 to TRBJ1-3; 9 nucleotides line up with TRBD1. The CDR3 is made up of 15 amino acids. J was trimmed by 2 bases and V by 4 bases; bases with no gene match: 3. In germline, CDR1 is LGHNA, CDR2 YSLEER. The CDR3, as DNA: TGCGCCAGCAGCCCCCGGACAGGGGCTGGAAACACCATATATTTT. Encoded protein: CASSPRTGAGNTIYF.

The chain uses TRBV4-3 and TRBJ2-5; D is uncertain. From germline, CDR1 is LGHNA and CDR2 YSLEER. V was pared by 0 bases and J by 6 bases, with 17 bases between. CDR3 length: 16 residues. The CDR3 nucleotides read TGCGCCAGCAGCCAAGATTTTAGCAGTTTAGGTCAGACCCAGTACTTC. Translation gives CASSQDFSSLGQTQYF.

The chain combines TRBV21-1 with TRBJ1-5. TRBV21-1 is reported as a pseudogene. CDR3 length equals 16 residues. The CDR3 is CASSSREGVSNQPQHF. CDR3 nucleotides: TGTGCCAGCAGCAGCCGGGAGGGGGTTAGCAATCAGCCCCAGCATTTT.

CDR3 bases: TGTGCCAGCAGTGAAGAGTGGCAGATACAGACCCAGTACTTC. It is translated as CASSEEWQIQTQYF. The chain recombines TRBV6-1 with TRBJ2-5; D uncertain. This CDR3 spans 14 amino acids. The V and J ends lost 1 base and 6 bases respectively, with 12 bases between them. Germline values: CDR1 MNHNS, CDR2 SASEGT.

As regards this clone: One junction end disagrees with the germline gene, perhaps due to a read error. The rearrangement links TRBV7-7 to TRBJ2-5, with unresolved D. Germline loops: CDR1 SSHAT, CDR2 FNYEAQ (reference sequence). The CDR3 totals 13 residues. CDR3 loop: CASSPLPSETQYF. In DNA form, the CDR3 reads TGTGCTAGCAGCCCTCTGCCCAGTGAGACCCAGTACTTC.

The chain recombines TRBV5-5 with TRBJ1-4; 9 bases align to TRBD1. The CDR3 runs 14 residues. Germline V gene lookup returns CDR1 SGHKS and CDR2 YYEKEE (reference sequence). Trimming removed 4 bases from V and 10 bases from J; junction bases left unmatched: 8. CDR3 nucleotide sequence: TGTGCCAGCAGCACTGGGACAGGGAGGGGAAAACTGTTTTTT. It yields the protein CASSTGTGRGKLFF.

This chain uses TRBV13 with TRBJ2-6; D not certain. V lost 7 bases and J lost 0, with 7 bases in between. In germline, CDR1 is PRHDT, CDR2 FYEKMQ (reference sequence). The CDR3 is 14 amino acids. The CDR3 reads CASKTFSGANVLTF. CDR3 in DNA: TGTGCCAGCAAAACCTTCTCTGGGGCCAACGTCCTGACTTTC.

The V and J genes are TRBV27 and TRBJ2-1; D might be TRBD1 or TRBD2, each matching 5 bases. Trimming shortened V by 2 bases and J by 1 base, and 6 bases separated the two germline ends. Germline CDR1 is MNHEY and CDR2 is SMNVEV (reference sequence). The CDR3 runs to 14 residues. CDR3 sequence: CASSLGGSYNEQFF. CDR3 DNA: TGTGCCAGCAGTTTAGGGGGTTCCTACAATGAGCAGTTCTTC.

The rearrangement uses TRBV2 and TRBJ2-5, with a possible D match to TRBD2 (6 bases). Trimming removed 3 bases from V and 1 base from J, with 12 bases in between. The CDR3 is 15 residues long. The V gene's germline CDR1 is SNHLY and CDR2 FYNNEI. The CDR3 DNA reads as TGTGCCAGCAGTGAGCAGGGAGGCCCCCAAGAGACCCAGTACTTC. Encoded protein: CASSEQGGPQETQYF. The entire variable domain, with the rest obtained from reference TRBV2 and TRBJ2-5, is as follows: EPEVTQTPSHQVTQMGQEVILRCVPISNHLYFYWYRQILGQKVEFLVSFYNNEISEKSEIFDDQFSVERPDGSNFTLKIRSTKLEDSAMYFCASSEQGGPQETQYFGPGTRLLVL.

The genes are TRBV6-5 and TRBJ2-1; D is ambiguous. V was cut by 6 bases and J by 6 bases, with 12 bases left in between. Germline CDR1 and CDR2: MNHEY and SVGAGI. This CDR3 comprises 13 residues. The CDR3 loop reads CASSRGPINEQFF. Here the CDR3 DNA reads TGTGCCAGCAGCAGAGGCCCCATCAATGAGCAGTTCTTC.

There are a few counts of this clone. The J gene is TRBJ2-7, the V gene TRBV28; D may be TRBD1 or TRBD2 (6 bases each). CDR1 is MDHEN and CDR2 is SYDVKM in the germline V gene. V lost 3 bases, J lost 7 bases, and 16 bases lay in between. This CDR3 region has 14 residues. For the CDR3, the DNA is TGTGCCAGCAGTTTCTCCACCATAGGGGGGGAGCAGTACTTC. It specifies CASSFSTIGGEQYF.